This record concerns one T cell receptor (beta chain) sequence. The sample belongs to a study of T cell changes during pregnancy in multiple sclerosis. Looked up from germline, CDR1 is MNHEY and CDR2 is SVGAGI. Trimming at V came to 6 bases and at J to 9 bases, leaving 5 bases not matched to a gene. The CDR3 runs to 14 residues. The protocol was immunoSEQ multiplex PCR, while the TCRdb copy is restricted to in-frame clones and leaves out a portion. The sample yields 40,000 to 45,000 clones, roughly 89% seen once. The sequencing here drew on CD4+ T cells from peripheral blood mononuclear cells, taken in the first trimester of pregnancy. The J gene is TRBJ2-1, the V gene TRBV6-5; 13 positions agree with TRBD2. The origin of this receptor is a female donor with multiple sclerosis, enrolled in a pregnancy study. DNA for the CDR3: TGTGCCAGCAGCAGACTAGCGGGAGGTTTTGAGCAGTTCTTC. As protein: CASSRLAGGFEQFF.